This T cell receptor beta chain emerged from a study of T cell repertoires in cytomegalovirus infection. At the level of the study: Signatures in public TCR beta sequences pointed to both CMV infection and matching HLA type. Whole-study results and caveats: Cumulative frequency (of public TCR beta family members) identified carriers of CMV plus the relevant HLA.

TCRdb itself ran the reads through MiXCR, one entry per CDR3 protein. Of 350,000 to 500,000 distinct CDR3 sequences listed, roughly 30% are singletons. As regards this clonotype: Antigen unknown.

The clonotype was recovered from a human donor in good health (CMV status not recorded). Some clones in this sample may be carry-over from other donors' samples. Sequencing used PBMCs.

Here the CDR3 reads CASSGGVMETQYF. The DNA for the CDR3 is TGCGCCAGCAGTGGCGGGGTGATGGAGACCCAGTACTTC. The J gene is TRBJ2-5, the V gene TRBV10-2; possibly TRBD2 for D (6 bases). V lost 4 bases and J lost 5, with 11 bases in between. The CDR3 consists of 13 residues. Germline CDR1 reads WSHSY; CDR2 reads SAAADI.